This T cell receptor (beta chain) appears in the sequencing data of a study of cytomegalovirus exposure and HLA in healthy donors. PCR employed 60 Vbeta and 13 Jbeta primers. Using immunoSEQ multiplex PCR, the repertoire was profiled, and TCRdb retains in-frame clones only, with some absent. The top ten clones hold around 1% of a sample with 100,000 to 150,000 clones, about 81% of them seen once. Study-level results: CMV serostatus stood as the only immune exposure information on hand. There were several of the most significant clusters that appeared linked to common viral pathogens in a later analysis.

Comments on this clone: Its matching antigen is unknown.

Germline V lookup: CDR1 SQVTM, CDR2 ANQGSEA. Trimming shortened V by 3 bases and J by 4 bases, and 18 bases separated the two germline ends. The CDR3 has 15 residues. Material: PBMCs. J is TRBJ1-2 and V is TRBV29-1; D call uncertain. The source of this sequence is a woman in her 30s in good health and CMV-seronegative. This chain's CDR3 is CSVESAGGLGYGYTF. The CDR3 bases are TGCAGCGTTGAGAGCGCTGGTGGGTTAGGCTATGGCTACACCTTC.